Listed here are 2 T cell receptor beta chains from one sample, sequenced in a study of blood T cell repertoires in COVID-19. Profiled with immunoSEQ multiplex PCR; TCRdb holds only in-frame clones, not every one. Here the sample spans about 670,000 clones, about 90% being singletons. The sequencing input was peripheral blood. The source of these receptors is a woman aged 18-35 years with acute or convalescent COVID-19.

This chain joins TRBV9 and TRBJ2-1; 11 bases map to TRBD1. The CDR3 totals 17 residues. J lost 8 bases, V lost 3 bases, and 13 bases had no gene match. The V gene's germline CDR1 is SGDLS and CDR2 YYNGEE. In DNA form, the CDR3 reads TGTGCCAGCAGCGCGTCCACCATCTCGGGACAGGGGGATGAGCAGTTCTTC. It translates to CASSASTISGQGDEQFF.

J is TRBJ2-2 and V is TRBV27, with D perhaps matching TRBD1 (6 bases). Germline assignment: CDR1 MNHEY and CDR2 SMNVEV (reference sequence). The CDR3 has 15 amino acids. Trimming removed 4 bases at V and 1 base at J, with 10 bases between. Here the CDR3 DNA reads TGTGCCAGCAGTTCGGGACACCTGAACACCGGGGAGCTGTTTTTT. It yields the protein CASSSGHLNTGELFF.